This TCR beta chain is drawn from a study of response to subunit inactivated influenza vaccine. Each CDR3 protein gets one entry after TCRdb re-called the RT-PCR reads with MiXCR. There are 550,000 to 600,000 distinct CDR3 sequences in the sample; about 12% occur only once, and roughly a tenth lies in the top ten. This sequence originates from a man aged 50 or older who received an inactivated influenza vaccine. Source: PBMCs from blood, taken on the day of vaccination.

The CDR3 spells CASSEGFQDSGANVLTF. CDR3 DNA sequence: TGTGCCAGCAGTGAAGGTTTTCAGGACTCTGGGGCCAACGTCCTGACTTTC. The rearrangement links TRBV6-1 to TRBJ2-6, with unresolved D. Trimming pared 1 base from V and 0 bases from J, leaving 10 bases between. Looked up from germline, CDR1 is MNHNS and CDR2 is SASEGT. The CDR3 extends over 17 amino acids.